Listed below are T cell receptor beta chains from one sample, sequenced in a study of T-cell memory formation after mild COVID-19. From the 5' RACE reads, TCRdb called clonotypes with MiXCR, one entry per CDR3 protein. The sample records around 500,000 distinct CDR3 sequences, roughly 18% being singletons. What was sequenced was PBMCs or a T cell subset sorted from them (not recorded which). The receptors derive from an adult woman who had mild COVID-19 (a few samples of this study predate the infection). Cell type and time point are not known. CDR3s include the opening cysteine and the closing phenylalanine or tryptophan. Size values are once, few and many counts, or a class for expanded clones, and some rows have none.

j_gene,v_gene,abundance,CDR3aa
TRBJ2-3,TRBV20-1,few,CSARGDLRTDTQYF
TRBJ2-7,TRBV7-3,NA,CASSPSGPGYEQYF
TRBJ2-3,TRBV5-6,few,CASSYPGQGTDTQYF
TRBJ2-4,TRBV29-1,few,CSASRGSGKNIQYF
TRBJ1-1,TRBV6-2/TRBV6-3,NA,CASSDGTGNTEAFF
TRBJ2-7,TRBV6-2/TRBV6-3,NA,CASSYSLDSSYEQYF
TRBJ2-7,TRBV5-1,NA,CASSPMQVGGEQYF
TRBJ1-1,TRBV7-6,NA,CASSLGKGGLNTEAFF
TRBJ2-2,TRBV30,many,CAWSWGQPTGELFF
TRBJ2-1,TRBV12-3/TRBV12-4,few,CASSLIVGTGKHNEQFF
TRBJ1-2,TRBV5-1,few,CASSLDRDRGGYTF
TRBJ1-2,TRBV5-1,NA,CASSGGAGDYGYTF
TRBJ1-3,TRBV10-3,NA,CAISDSARSSGNTIYF
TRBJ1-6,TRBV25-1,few,CASRSPGTGGANSPLHF
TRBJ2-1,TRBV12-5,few,CASARNSGSFHNEQFF
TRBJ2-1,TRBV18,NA,CASSPDKRVNEQFF
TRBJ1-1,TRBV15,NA,CATSRPGVLTEAFF
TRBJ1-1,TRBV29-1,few,CSVDFGVEAFF
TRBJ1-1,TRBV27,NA,CASSLDRGRRNTEAFF
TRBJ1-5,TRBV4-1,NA,CASSVAPISNQPQHF
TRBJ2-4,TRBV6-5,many,CASSPGKNIQYF
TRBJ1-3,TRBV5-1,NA,CASSQMTGGTSGNTIYF
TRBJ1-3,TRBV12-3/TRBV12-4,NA,CASSSTAVPSGNTIYF
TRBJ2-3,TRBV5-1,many,CASSSTVTSGRLDTQYF
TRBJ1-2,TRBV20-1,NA,CSASWGKDGYTF
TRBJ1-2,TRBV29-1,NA,CSALGDYGYTF
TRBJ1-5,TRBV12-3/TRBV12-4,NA,CASSWDPEGNQPQHF
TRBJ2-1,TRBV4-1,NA,CASSRDSSLPYNEQFF
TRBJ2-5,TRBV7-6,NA,CASSFSSGGIQETQYF
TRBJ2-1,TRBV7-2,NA,CASSPRLGMLSYNEQFF
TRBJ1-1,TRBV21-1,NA,CASSPRVRGPEAFF
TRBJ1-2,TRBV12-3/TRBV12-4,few,CASTTGRTNYGYTF
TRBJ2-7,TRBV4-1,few,CASSQSGTGAYEQYF
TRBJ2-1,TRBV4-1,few,CASSQPRTGDSLQQFF
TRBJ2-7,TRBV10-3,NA,CAISVHSGGPAYEQYF
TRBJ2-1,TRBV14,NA,CASSQPTSLTGARDEQFF
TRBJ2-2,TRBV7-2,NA,CASRSGLDLNTGELFF
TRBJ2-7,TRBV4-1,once,CASSQGGEAVGSEQYF
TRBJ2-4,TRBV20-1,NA,CSARFTSGRVPSLTAKNIQYF
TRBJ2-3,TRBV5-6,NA,CASSLGEAGGRPDTQYF
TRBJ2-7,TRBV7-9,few,CASRTGNSHEQYF
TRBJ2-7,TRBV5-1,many,CASSRTGTAYEQYF
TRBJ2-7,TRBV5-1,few,CASSLIQGANYEQYF
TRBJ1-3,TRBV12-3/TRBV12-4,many,CASSLPDRGLGNTIYF